This T cell receptor (beta chain) came from a study of blood T cells in healthy people across ages (dated by TCRdb to between 2014 and 2017). In the study overall: In model experiments, template switching captured about one uniquely barcoded TCR beta cDNA molecule for every two T cells. Using deep sequencing normalized with unique cDNA molecular identifiers, the study measured how TCR beta repertoire diversity changes with age. Four age groups were formed from the donors: young (average approximately 15 years), middle-aged (approximately 40), aged (roughly 56) and long-lived (less than 85). To avoid experimental bias, donors of different ages were randomly spread across the sequencing lanes. Using the same blood draw, the study looked at two additional independent replicas of 1 million unique cDNA reads for two donors, one aged 18 to 30 and the other aged 80 or older.

Results and caveats for the whole study, not just this receptor: Estimates of total diversity based on one million sequenced T cells were considered lower bounds and underestimates. Bulk unsorted PBMC profiling prevented conclusive comparison of naive and antigen-experienced compartments. There was a strong correlation between observed TCR beta diversity and the percentage of naive T cells measured by flow cytometry. Observed TCR beta diversity per million T cells fell roughly linearly with age, and a significant reduction was already apparent by age roughly 40. Donor CMV infection status was unknown, potentially confounding age-related changes in expanded clonotypes. The long-lived group showed more naive CD4+ T cells, fewer expanded clones and increased TCR diversity than the aged group, suggesting age selection.

This clonotype has only a few counts. Its target antigen remains unknown. Within one base of it there is no much larger clone, and no base qualities were kept. The donors were some 36 Caucasian individuals from Russia, aged roughly 6 to 90 years, who were systemically healthy. Roughly 11 milliliters of peripheral blood were drawn from each donor into EDTA-treated Vacutainer tubes. Ficoll-Paque density-gradient centrifugation was used to isolate PBMCs, with at least 7 million per sample. Trizol reagent was used to extract total RNA from PBMCs, with at least 5.5 micrograms per sample. For every donor, an aliquot of PBMCs went through flow cytometry to measure the percentages of naive CD45RAhigh/CD27high T cells. The library was built by means of 5' RACE. The data were produced on an Illumina HiSeq 2500. A second PCR of roughly 6 to 11 cycles was run with a J-beta primer mix and a sample-barcoded 5' primer. A template-switch 5' adaptor carrying 12 random nucleotides introduced a unique molecular identifier onto each TCR beta cDNA molecule. Each sample yielded at least 2.5 million CDR3-containing paired-end reads. All of the RNA was converted into first-strand cDNA using the Mint cDNA synthesis kit, with a TRBC-specific oligonucleotide serving as the primer. Following uracil-DNA glycosylase treatment, a first 18-cycle PCR with universal primers M1SS and BC2_uni_R was performed on all cDNA. Turning to the authors' computational methods: Each sample was normalized by randomly selecting 1 million high-quality reads, each carrying a distinct molecular identifier. Instead of being binned into consensus sequences, reads that shared molecular identifiers were thrown out. MiTCR, set to a Q25 quality threshold and the strictest error-elimination algorithm, was used for CDR3 identification, clonotype clustering and error correction. A nonparametric unseen species model with Euler transformation was used to estimate a lower bound on total TCR beta diversity. The public reads were quality trimmed at Q25 with fastp and then assembled into clones with MiXCR by TCRdb, keeping productive beta chains. CDR3 protein duplicates are merged, each entry listing the most common genes and DNA. TCRdb's processing, not the authors' own work, is the source of the V and J calls. The sample records approximately 690,000 distinct CDR3 sequences, under 65% of which are singletons. Around 37% of the sample rests with the top ten.

The germline V gene (reference sequence) yields DFQATT for CDR1 and SNEGSKA for CDR2. Trimmed from V: 6 bases; trimmed from J: 3 bases; junction bases lacking a gene match: 6. Taken from cysteine to phenylalanine, the CDR3 has 14 residues. Of all the DNA, just the CDR3 is kept, 42 bases in frame from base 1. The receptor comes from a man in his sixties in good health. The sequence is built from TRBV20-1 and TRBJ2-7; 12 bases in the junction line up with TRBD2. What was sequenced was blood. The DNA reads TGCAGTGCCCCCGGGACTAGCGGGTACTACGAGCAGTACTTC. The translation is CSAPGTSGYYEQYF.